This T cell receptor beta chain was sequenced during a study of tumor-infiltrating lymphocytes in primary liver carcinoma. Total RNA and DNA came together from approximately 20-30 mg of bulk tissue without cell sorting. The patients lived with chronic HBV infection and had not yet received any treatment. Each of the tumor samples contained in excess of 75% viable tumor cells. A word on this clonotype: Its antigen is as yet unknown. Germline and junction disagree at one end, which may indicate a read error.

Total RNA (approximately 500 ng) served as template for TCR beta cDNA synthesis primed by a constant-region primer. ARM-PCR, slightly modified, supplied the TCR beta libraries through three nested multiplex PCR rounds. Both of the initial two PCR rounds ran for around 9 cycles and employed TRBV1-TRBV30 forward primers alongside a C-beta reverse primer. TCRdb called the multiplex PCR reads again in MiXCR, with one record for every CDR3 protein. The sample records roughly 32,000 distinct CDR3 sequences, roughly 80% being singletons. This CDR3 spans 13 amino acids. Looked up from germline, CDR1 is MGHRA and CDR2 is YSYEKL. General study findings and limits: Tumor region pairs overlapped more than did tumor-adjacent and tumor-blood pairs.

Sequenced input: liver tumor tissue from sampling region 4. Subset reported: tumor region T4, right-lateral pole. The TCR sequence derives from a man in his forties with primary liver carcinoma and hepatitis B virus infection. This chain connects TRBV4-1 to TRBJ2-6; a possible D gene is TRBD1 (5 bases). The CDR3 DNA sequence: TGCACCAGCAGCCAAGTTGGGGCCCGCGTCCTGACTTTC. Translation gives CTSSQVGARVLTF.